These T cell receptor beta chains were read from a single sample in a study of regulatory T cells in long-lasting Graves disease. TCRdb recomputed calls from the multiplex PCR reads with MiXCR, one row per CDR3 protein. The data contain roughly 490,000 distinct CDR3 sequences, around a fifth of them singletons. Specimen: peripheral blood mononuclear cells (PBMCs), collected when the disease was refractory, from a patient treated with antithyroid drugs. The source is a female donor with Graves disease. Both conserved end residues are part of each CDR3. Fields, in order: D gene, clone size, J gene, V gene, CDR3 protein, CDR3 DNA. A D gene is named only where the DNA matches it firmly. Size is stated for part of the rows, as once, few or many counts, or as a class when the clone is expanded.

d_gene: TRBD2; abundance: NA; j_gene: TRBJ2-3; v_gene: TRBV20-1; CDR3aa: CSARGLAGGPTFDTQYF; CDR3nt: TGCAGTGCTAGAGGTCTAGCGGGGGGCCCAACCTTCGATACGCAGTATTTT
d_gene: NA; abundance: few; j_gene: TRBJ2-5; v_gene: TRBV19; CDR3aa: CASTPPNGETQYF; CDR3nt: TGTGCCAGTACCCCCCCGAACGGGGAGACCCAGTACTTC
d_gene: NA; abundance: few; j_gene: TRBJ1-1; v_gene: TRBV7-9; CDR3aa: CASSLVTLNTEAFF; CDR3nt: TGTGCCAGCAGCTTGGTGACATTAAACACTGAAGCTTTCTTT
d_gene: NA; abundance: many; j_gene: TRBJ1-1; v_gene: TRBV2; CDR3aa: CASSALGTEAFF; CDR3nt: TGTGCCAGCAGTGCTTTAGGAACTGAAGCTTTCTTT
d_gene: NA; abundance: NA; j_gene: TRBJ2-2; v_gene: TRBV28; CDR3aa: CASLESGELFF; CDR3nt: TGTGCCAGCCTGGAGTCCGGGGAGCTGTTTTTT
d_gene: NA; abundance: NA; j_gene: TRBJ1-1; v_gene: TRBV14; CDR3aa: CASSHRGGILAFF; CDR3nt: TGTGCCAGCAGCCACCGTGGAGGGATACTAGCTTTCTTT
d_gene: TRBD1; abundance: many; j_gene: TRBJ1-1; v_gene: TRBV29-1; CDR3aa: CSVRGQGLTGEAFF; CDR3nt: TGCAGCGTTAGGGGACAGGGATTGACGGGTGAAGCTTTCTTT
d_gene: NA; abundance: few; j_gene: TRBJ1-3; v_gene: TRBV9; CDR3aa: CASSGSTGSSGNTIYF; CDR3nt: TGTGCCAGCAGCGGATCGACAGGTAGCTCTGGAAACACCATATATTTT
d_gene: NA; abundance: many; j_gene: TRBJ2-7; v_gene: TRBV5-1; CDR3aa: CASSLVAGYEQYF; CDR3nt: TGCGCCAGCAGCTTGGTCGCGGGGTACGAGCAGTACTTC
d_gene: NA; abundance: many; j_gene: TRBJ2-7; v_gene: TRBV27; CDR3aa: CASRLAFTYEQYF; CDR3nt: TGTGCCAGCAGATTAGCGTTTACCTACGAGCAGTACTTC
d_gene: NA; abundance: few; j_gene: TRBJ2-1; v_gene: TRBV6-1; CDR3aa: CASSPWGEQFF; CDR3nt: TGTGCCAGCTCCCCCTGGGGTGAGCAGTTCTTC
d_gene: NA; abundance: few; j_gene: TRBJ2-7; v_gene: TRBV19; CDR3aa: CASSIVDRGYEQYF; CDR3nt: TGTGCCAGTAGTATAGTTGACCGCGGGTACGAGCAGTACTTC
d_gene: NA; abundance: NA; j_gene: TRBJ1-2; v_gene: TRBV6-1; CDR3aa: CASSTGRGLVYGYTF; CDR3nt: TGTGCCAGCAGCACAGGGAGAGGGTTGGTCTATGGCTACACCTTC
d_gene: NA; abundance: few; j_gene: TRBJ2-2; v_gene: TRBV7-9; CDR3aa: CASSLAARGDNTGELFF; CDR3nt: TGTGCCAGCAGCTTAGCGGCCAGGGGAGATAACACCGGGGAGCTGTTTTTT
d_gene: NA; abundance: few; j_gene: TRBJ2-2; v_gene: TRBV20-1; CDR3aa: CSARDERVGNTGELFF; CDR3nt: TGCAGTGCTAGAGATGAGCGGGTGGGGAACACCGGGGAGCTGTTTTTT
d_gene: NA; abundance: NA; j_gene: TRBJ1-5; v_gene: TRBV18; CDR3aa: CASTTGNSNQPQHF; CDR3nt: TGTGCCAGCACCACAGGTAATAGCAATCAGCCCCAGCATTTT
d_gene: TRBD2; abundance: few; j_gene: TRBJ2-1; v_gene: TRBV7-8; CDR3aa: CASNSGAYNEQFF; CDR3nt: TGTGCCAGCAACAGCGGGGCCTACAATGAGCAGTTCTTC
d_gene: NA; abundance: many; j_gene: TRBJ1-5; v_gene: TRBV5-1; CDR3aa: CASSLEGYSNQPQHF; CDR3nt: TGCGCCAGCAGCTTGGAGGGGTATAGCAATCAGCCCCAGCATTTT
d_gene: NA; abundance: NA; j_gene: TRBJ2-2; v_gene: TRBV4-2; CDR3aa: CASSQEWQNTGELFF; CDR3nt: TGTGCCAGCAGCCAAGAGTGGCAGAACACCGGGGAGCTGTTTTTT
d_gene: NA; abundance: NA; j_gene: TRBJ2-7; v_gene: TRBV28; CDR3aa: CASSFGRRSSYEQYF; CDR3nt: TGTGCCAGCAGTTTCGGCAGGAGATCCTCCTACGAGCAGTACTTC
d_gene: TRBD1; abundance: many; j_gene: TRBJ2-7; v_gene: TRBV7-2; CDR3aa: CASSGAAGQGYEQYF; CDR3nt: TGTGCCAGCAGCGGGGCCGCGGGACAGGGCTACGAGCAGTACTTC